This is a list of T cell receptor beta chains from one sample in a study of Ad26.COV2.S vaccination and SARS-CoV-2 variants. Generated by immunoSEQ multiplex PCR, the TCRdb table keeps only in-frame clones and is missing some. The sample has hundreds of thousands of clones; around 89% are singletons. The specimen comprised peripheral blood, sampled in a trial of Ad26.COV2.S vaccine versus placebo. These receptors came from a person between 18 and 65 years old who received the Ad26.COV2.S COVID-19 vaccine or a placebo. Both conserved end residues are part of each CDR3. D genes are given only for firm matches. For some rows the clone size is stated as once, few or many, or as a class when expanded; others skip it.

j_call v_call d_call clone_size cdr3_aa cdr3_nt
TRBJ2-5 TRBV4-1 - - CASSKTGTGLETQYF TGCGCCAGCAGCAAAACCGGGACTGGCCTGGAGACCCAGTACTTC
TRBJ2-5 TRBV27 - - CASSLGYREGETQYF TGTGCCAGCAGTTTAGGATACAGGGAGGGAGAGACCCAGTACTTC
TRBJ1-6 TRBV30 TRBD1 - CAWTPTGLNSPLHF TGTGCCTGGACCCCGACAGGGCTTAATTCACCCCTCCACTTT
TRBJ1-5 TRBV12-3/TRBV12-4 - - CASSPTGNQPQHF TGTGCCAGCAGCCCCACAGGGAATCAGCCCCAGCATTTT
TRBJ1-5 TRBV3-1/TRBV3-2 - - CASSRDTRRGPQHF TGTGCCAGCAGTCGGGACACCCGGCGGGGGCCCCAGCATTTT
TRBJ2-3 TRBV9 - - CASSPRAPSSTDTQYF TGTGCCAGCAGCCCTAGGGCTCCTTCTAGCACAGATACGCAGTATTTT
TRBJ1-1 TRBV7-9 TRBD1 once CASSFGDREDTEAFF TGTGCCAGCAGCTTCGGAGACAGGGAAGACACTGAAGCTTTCTTT
TRBJ2-3 TRBV27 - - CASSLGGLTDTQYF TGTGCCAGCAGTTTGGGGGGACTCACAGATACGCAGTATTTT
TRBJ1-5 TRBV25-1 - once CASSLNSNQPQHF TGTGCCAGCAGTCTCAATAGCAATCAGCCCCAGCATTTT
TRBJ2-3 TRBV12-3/TRBV12-4 - - CASSFGTDTQYF TGTGCCAGCAGTTTTGGCACAGATACGCAGTATTTT
TRBJ2-1 TRBV15 TRBD1 once CATSRVEGQGYNEQFF TGTGCCACCAGCAGAGTAGAGGGACAGGGTTACAATGAGCAGTTCTTC
TRBJ1-1 TRBV11-2 - - CASSFELSSAEAFF TGTGCCAGCAGCTTTGAATTGTCCAGCGCTGAAGCTTTCTTT
TRBJ1-6 TRBV7-2 - - CASSLVGQINSPLHF TGTGCCAGCAGCTTAGTTGGGCAGATTAATTCACCCCTCCACTTT
TRBJ2-3 TRBV21-1 - - CASSAGTDTQYF TGTGCCAGCTCTGCAGGCACAGATACGCAGTATTTT
TRBJ1-5 TRBV12-3/TRBV12-4 - - CASRGTANQPQHF TGTGCCAGCAGGGGTACCGCCAATCAGCCCCAGCATTTT
TRBJ1-1 TRBV7-9 - few CASSINTEAFF TGTGCCAGCAGCATCAACACTGAAGCTTTCTTT
TRBJ1-1 TRBV19 - - CASRGLTTEAFF TGTGCCAGTAGGGGTCTTACCACTGAAGCTTTCTTT
TRBJ2-7 TRBV3-1/TRBV3-2 TRBD1 - CASSRDSSYEQYF TGTGCCAGCAGCCGGGACAGTTCCTACGAGCAGTACTTC
TRBJ1-1 TRBV19 - - CASRRGVEGMNTEAFF TGTGCCAGTAGAAGAGGGGTCGAGGGGATGAACACTGAAGCTTTCTTT
TRBJ2-3 TRBV27 - once CASSDQGGVATDTQYF TGTGCCAGCAGTGACCAGGGAGGTGTCGCCACAGATACGCAGTATTTT
TRBJ1-5 TRBV15 - few CATSRDMGSNQPQHF TGTGCCACCAGCAGAGATATGGGTAGCAATCAGCCCCAGCATTTT
TRBJ2-3 TRBV25-1 TRBD2 - CASSDLAGSSTDTQYF TGTGCCAGCAGTGATCTAGCGGGGTCTAGCACAGATACGCAGTATTTT
TRBJ1-2 TRBV7-9 TRBD1 - CASSLEGTGYGYTF TGTGCCAGCAGCTTAGAGGGGACAGGGTACGGCTACACCTTC
TRBJ1-1 TRBV14 - - CASSQDQGTEAFF TGTGCCAGCAGCCAAGATCAGGGCACTGAAGCTTTCTTT
TRBJ1-5 TRBV30 - few CAWSRGLQPQHF TGTGCCTGGAGCAGGGGTCTTCAGCCCCAGCATTTT
TRBJ1-5 TRBV6-5 TRBD1 - CASRWTGAQPQHF TGTGCCAGCAGATGGACAGGGGCTCAGCCCCAGCATTTT
TRBJ2-7 TRBV5-4 TRBD2 - CASSSPSGTYEQYF TGTGCCAGCAGCTCCCCTAGCGGAACCTACGAGCAGTACTTC
TRBJ2-4 TRBV6-5 - - CATYPEGAKNIQYF TGTGCCACCTATCCTGAGGGGGCCAAAAACATTCAGTACTTC
TRBJ1-4 TRBV3-1/TRBV3-2 TRBD1 - CASSPTGTGRSSEKLFF TGTGCCAGCAGCCCGACCGGGACAGGGAGGAGTTCCGAAAAACTGTTTTTT
TRBJ2-1 TRBV6-5 TRBD2 - CASSVWGGNEQFF TGTGCCAGCTCCGTTTGGGGGGGGAATGAGCAGTTCTTC
TRBJ1-5 TRBV2 TRBD1 - CASRDRAGNQPQHF TGTGCCAGCAGGGACAGGGCGGGGAATCAGCCCCAGCATTTT
TRBJ2-3 TRBV10-3 - - CAISGGVGDTQYF TGTGCCATCAGTGGGGGGGTCGGAGATACGCAGTATTTT
TRBJ2-6 TRBV5-1 - - CASSKVESGANVLTF TGCGCCAGCAGCAAGGTGGAGTCTGGGGCCAACGTCCTGACTTTC
TRBJ2-7 TRBV5-4 TRBD1 - CASSDPTGLDEQYF TGTGCCAGCAGCGACCCGACAGGGTTGGACGAGCAGTACTTC
TRBJ1-1 TRBV10-3 - - CAISESTEAFF TGTGCCATCAGTGAGTCCACTGAAGCTTTCTTT
TRBJ2-5 TRBV3-1/TRBV3-2 TRBD2 - CASSQRGGRAQETQYF TGTGCCAGCAGCCAACGGGGCGGGAGGGCCCAAGAGACCCAGTACTTC
TRBJ2-7 TRBV18 - once CASSPGRNDGEQYF TGTGCCAGCTCACCGGGCCGAAACGATGGCGAGCAGTACTTC